Following are 22 T cell receptor beta chains from one sample sequenced in a study of blood T cell repertoires in COVID-19. Assay used: immunoSEQ multiplex PCR; TCRdb lists only in-frame clones, some missing. The data hold around 500,000 clones, with 88% observed a single time. Sequencing used PBMCs or T cells enriched from blood (not recorded which). These receptors were obtained from an older woman who had recovered from COVID-19.

The chain links TRBV25-1 to TRBJ1-5; tentative D call: TRBD1 (6 bases). The CDR3 spans 15 residues. Trimming pared 3 bases from V and 1 base from J, leaving 10 bases between. The germline gives CDR1 MGHDK, CDR2 SYGVNS. This chain's CDR3 is CASSDGGASNQPQHF. The CDR3 coding sequence is TGTGCCAGCAGTGATGGGGGGGCGAGCAATCAGCCCCAGCATTTT.

This clone showed up just once. CDR3 protein: CAISEVRRLSYNEQFF. The CDR3 nucleotides are TGTGCCATCAGTGAGGTTAGAAGACTCTCCTACAATGAGCAGTTCTTC. The chain recombines TRBV10-3 with TRBJ2-1; no definite D call. V was trimmed by 2 bases and J by 0 bases, leaving 11 bases between them. The CDR3 sequence is 16 residues long. Per germline, CDR1 ENHRY and CDR2 SYGVKD.

The chain couples TRBV5-1 to TRBJ1-6; tentatively, D is TRBD1 (6 bases). CDR3 size: 15 residues. Germline V CDR1 and CDR2: SGHRS, YFSETQ. V lost 4 bases and J 4 bases, leaving 12 bases between the germline ends. The CDR3 loop is CASSNGTGYNSPLHF. In nucleotides, the CDR3 is TGCGCCAGCAGCAACGGAACAGGGTATAATTCACCCCTCCACTTT.

The chain carries TRBV19 and TRBJ1-1, with D possibly matching TRBD1 (6 bases). This CDR3 region has 14 residues. Looked up from germline, CDR1 is LNHDA and CDR2 is SQIVND (reference sequence). Trimming pared 1 base from V and 4 bases from J, leaving 10 bases between. The CDR3: CASSIGGGGTEAFF. Written as DNA, the CDR3 is TGTGCCAGTAGTATAGGGGGAGGGGGCACTGAAGCTTTCTTT.

This clone appeared a few times. This sequence joins TRBV5-1 and TRBJ2-2; 7 bases match TRBD1. V shed 2 bases, J shed 0 bases, and the junction held 7 bases outside the gene matches. The CDR3 runs 17 residues. Germline loops: CDR1 SGHRS, CDR2 YFSETQ. The CDR3 region has the DNA TGCGCCAGCAGCTTCCGGGTCGACAGGGCGAACACCGGGGAGCTGTTTTTT. It translates to CASSFRVDRANTGELFF.

J is TRBJ2-3 and V is TRBV5-6, with TRBD2 as a possible D gene (7 bases). The germline V gene encodes CDR1 SGHDT and CDR2 YYEEEE. The CDR3 spans 17 residues. The V and J ends lost 4 bases and 0 bases respectively, with 18 bases between them. CDR3 bases: TGTGCCAGCAGCGATCCTGGGGGGGCTATAAGCACAGATACGCAGTATTTT. This translates into CASSDPGGAISTDTQYF.

This sequence joins TRBV7-2 and TRBJ2-3, with D maybe TRBD2 (6 bases). Trimming removed 0 bases at V and 1 base at J, with 8 bases between. The CDR3 has 15 residues. The germline CDR1 and CDR2 sequences are SGHTA and FQGNSA. The CDR3, as DNA: TGTGCCAGCAGCTTAGCGCGGGGCCGCACAGATACGCAGTATTTT. This gives the protein CASSLARGRTDTQYF.

The genes are TRBV3-1 (or the pseudogene TRBV3-2) and TRBJ2-4, with TRBD1 matching over 9 bases. The V gene's germline CDR1 is LGHDT and CDR2 YNNKEL (reference sequence). The V segment lost 6 bases and the J segment 15 bases; nucleotides outside the gene matches: 15. CDR3 length: 14 residues. The CDR3 DNA reads TGTGCCAGCAGTCTAGATACAACAGGGGGCCCTGGGTACTTC. Translation: CASSLDTTGGPGYF.

This clone came up once. J is TRBJ2-3 and V is TRBV4-1, with 9 bases that match TRBD2. The CDR3 covers 15 residues. Trimming took 0 bases from V and 10 from J; bases not matched to a gene: 8. Germline loops: CDR1 MGHRA, CDR2 YSYEKL. Here the CDR3 reads CASSQDTGTSSSQYF. The CDR3 nucleotides read TGCGCCAGCAGCCAAGACACCGGGACTAGCAGTTCGCAGTATTTT.

The chain combines TRBV24-1 with TRBJ2-2; 9 nucleotides agree with TRBD1. This CDR3 region has 16 residues. With 4 bases clipped from V and 4 bases from J, the junction kept 6 bases outside the gene matches. Germline CDR1 KGHDR, CDR2 SFDVKD. The CDR3 region has the DNA TGTGCCACCAGTGACACGGACAGGGGCGCCACCGGGGAGCTGTTTTTT. The encoded protein is CATSDTDRGATGELFF.

This sequence joins TRBV19 and TRBJ1-4; a weak D match, TRBD1 (6 bases). V lost 6 bases and J lost 0, with 11 bases in between. This CDR3 has 15 residues. The germline V gene encodes CDR1 LNHDA and CDR2 SQIVND (reference sequence). The CDR3 bases are TGTGCCAGTAGACGTAGACAGGCAACTAATGAAAAACTGTTTTTT. It encodes CASRRRQATNEKLFF.

The V call is TRBV10-3, the J call TRBJ2-7, with 8 bases aligning to TRBD1. V lost 4 bases, J lost 2 bases, and 10 bases stayed unmatched. The CDR3 sequence is 16 residues long. The germline CDR1 and CDR2 sequences are ENHRY and SYGVKD. The CDR3 sequence: CAISVLQGAGTYEQYF. The CDR3 region has the DNA TGTGCCATCAGTGTACTTCAGGGGGCTGGCACCTACGAGCAGTACTTC.

CDR3 bases: TGCGCCAGCAGCTTGGAAGCGGCCGCAGATACGCAGTATTTT. Its translation is CASSLEAAADTQYF. This rearrangement joins TRBV5-1 to TRBJ2-3; tentatively, D is TRBD2 (5 bases). The V end lost 0 bases, the J end lost 4 bases, and 9 bases lay between the germline ends. The V gene's germline CDR1 is SGHRS and CDR2 YFSETQ. The CDR3 spans 14 residues.

The chain uses TRBV6-5 and TRBJ1-4; possibly TRBD1 for D (5 bases). In germline, CDR1 is MNHEY, CDR2 SVGAGI. The length of the CDR3 is 14 residues. The V end was cut by 6 bases, the J end by 3 bases, with 11 bases between. The CDR3 coding sequence is TGTGCCAGCAGGCAAGGGGTGCCTAATGAAAAACTGTTTTTT. Its protein is CASRQGVPNEKLFF.

The chain is built from TRBV7-8 and TRBJ1-1; D is perhaps TRBD1 (5 bases). From germline, CDR1 is SGHVS and CDR2 FQNEAQ. The CDR3 is 13 residues long. V lost 1 base and J 5 bases, leaving 8 bases between the germline ends. The CDR3, as DNA: TGTGCCAGCAGCTTAGGGGGGGGGACTGAAGCTTTCTTT. Protein sequence: CASSLGGGTEAFF.

The chain uses TRBV7-9 and TRBJ2-1; 7 bases fit TRBD1. Germline-derived CDR1 and CDR2 are SEHNR and FQNEAQ (reference sequence). V gave up 1 base and J gave up 6 bases; unmatched junction bases: 6. The CDR3 has 15 residues. In DNA form, the CDR3 reads TGTGCCAGCAGCTTAGACAGGGGAAAGGGCAATGAGCAGTTCTTC. Translating it yields CASSLDRGKGNEQFF. Full variable domain (remainder filled in from reference TRBV7-9 and TRBJ2-1): DTGVSQNPRHKITKRGQNVTFRCDPISEHNRLYWYRQTLGQGPEFLTYFQNEAQLEKSRLLSDRFSAERPKGSFSTLEIQRTEQGDSAMYLCASSLDRGKGNEQFFGPGTRLTVL.

Notes on this clone: The final CDR3 position lacks the conserved phenylalanine or tryptophan, pointing to a likely read error. It is unclear where the CDR3 begins or ends on the DNA, so no DNA is shown, and the CDR3 is as TCRdb lists it. The chain links TRBV5-1 to TRBJ1-3; the table's TRBD1 call for D was not verified on the DNA. Germline V lookup: CDR1 SGHRS, CDR2 YFSETQ. The CDR3 spans 11 residues, counting both ends. CDR3: CASSLNNRTVV.

V gene TRBV6-6 combines with J gene TRBJ1-5, with D possibly being TRBD1 (5 bases). The CDR3 contains 16 residues. CDR1 is MNHNY, CDR2 SVGAGI, per germline (reference sequence). V lost 4 bases and J 8 bases, leaving 21 bases between the germline ends. The chain's CDR3 is CASSSPLQVQAKPQHF. In DNA form, the CDR3 reads TGTGCCAGCAGTTCCCCTCTACAGGTCCAGGCTAAGCCCCAGCATTTT.

The rearrangement links TRBV2 to TRBJ2-2; D gene unclear. Trimming cost V 5 bases and J 2 bases, with 3 bases left between them. The CDR3 length is 12 residues. Germline-derived CDR1 and CDR2 are SNHLY and FYNNEI. DNA of the CDR3: TGTGCCAGCAGTTATAACACCGGGGAGCTGTTTTTT. Its translation is CASSYNTGELFF.

This clone was detected only once. The chain has TRBV15 and TRBJ2-3; tentatively, D is TRBD2 (5 bases). CDR3 size: 19 residues. Between the trimmed V and J ends, which lost 1 base and 0 bases, there was a span of 20 bases. Looked up from germline, CDR1 is LNHNV and CDR2 is YYDKDF (reference sequence). Written as DNA, the CDR3 is TGTGCCACCAGCAGAGCCCGCGCGGGCAACTTCTATAGCACAGATACGCAGTATTTT. It specifies CATSRARAGNFYSTDTQYF.

This clone was found once. This chain joins TRBV24-1 and TRBJ2-5; D might be TRBD2 (5 bases). Germline V gene data show CDR1 as KGHDR and CDR2 as SFDVKD. Trimming removed 5 bases from V and 5 bases from J, with 17 bases in between. This CDR3 is built from 15 residues. The CDR3 reads CATSGFGGYGETQYF. The CDR3 DNA is TGTGCCACCAGTGGCTTTGGCGGGTACGGGGAGACCCAGTACTTC.

The sample holds one count of this clone. The chain has TRBV24-1 and TRBJ2-5, with 7 bases lining up with TRBD1. This CDR3 comprises 16 residues. CDR1 is KGHDR and CDR2 is SFDVKD in the germline V gene. V gave up 4 bases and J gave up 0 bases; unmatched junction bases: 7. CDR3 amino acids: CATSDPRTGHQETQYF. For the CDR3, the DNA is TGTGCCACCAGTGACCCTCGGACAGGCCACCAAGAGACCCAGTACTTC.